Listed below are T cell receptor beta chains from one sample, sequenced in a study of cytomegalovirus exposure and HLA in healthy donors. Assay used: immunoSEQ multiplex PCR; TCRdb lists only in-frame clones, some missing. The data contain 60,000 to 80,000 clones, 85% of them singletons. Input material: PBMCs. The receptors were gathered from a man aged 25-45 years in good health and CMV-seronegative. The CDR3 runs from the conserved cysteine through the conserved F or W. A D gene is named only where the DNA matches it firmly. Clone sizes are given selectively: once, few, many, or a class where the clone is expanded.

J,D,V,size,DNA,CDR3
TRBJ1-4,NA,TRBV28,NA,TGTGCCAGCAGGGAGGACCCTCGAGGGGAAAAACTGTTTTTT,CASREDPRGEKLFF
TRBJ2-2,TRBD2,TRBV6-1,once,TGTGCCAGCAGTGGCGGACTAGCGGGACCCATCAACACCGGGGAGCTGTTTTTT,CASSGGLAGPINTGELFF
TRBJ2-2,TRBD2,TRBV2,once,TGTGCCAGGGCCTCGCGGGGGTCCGGCACCGGGGAGCTGTTTTTT,CARASRGSGTGELFF
TRBJ2-2,TRBD2,TRBV5-1,NA,TGCGCCAGCAGCTTCCGGGACAGGGGACTAGCGGGAGGCACCGGGGAGCTGTTTTTT,CASSFRDRGLAGGTGELFF
TRBJ1-1,NA,TRBV28,NA,TGTGCCAGCAGTTTATTATTAAACACTGAAGCTTTCTTT,CASSLLLNTEAFF
TRBJ2-3,TRBD2,TRBV19,NA,TGTGCCAGTAGTTCAGCGGGGGTGGGAGATACGCAGTATTTT,CASSSAGVGDTQYF
TRBJ1-3,NA,TRBV7-2,NA,TGTGCCAGCAGCTTAGTGAGGGCTGGAAACACCATATATTTT,CASSLVRAGNTIYF
TRBJ2-1,TRBD2,TRBV18,few,TGTGCCAGCTCACCACCGGGACTAGCGGTACACAATGAGCAGTTCTTC,CASSPPGLAVHNEQFF
TRBJ2-2,TRBD1,TRBV19,NA,TGTGCCAGTAGTCAAGGACAGGTGAGATCCGCCGGGGAGCTGTTTTTT,CASSQGQVRSAGELFF
TRBJ1-5,NA,TRBV6-6,NA,TGTGCCAGCACTATGACACCGTATAGCAATCAGCCCCAGCATTTT,CASTMTPYSNQPQHF
TRBJ1-4,NA,TRBV5-1,NA,TGCGCCAGCAGCCCATCCCAGCAGGGTGGCGAAAAACTGTTTTTT,CASSPSQQGGEKLFF
TRBJ1-2,NA,TRBV19,NA,TGTGCCAGTAGTAGACCGGACAGAAAAGTCTATGGCTACACCTTC,CASSRPDRKVYGYTF
TRBJ2-2,TRBD1,TRBV7-3,NA,TGTGCCAGCAGCGCTACAGGGGGCTACACCGGGGAGCTGTTTTTT,CASSATGGYTGELFF
TRBJ2-1,TRBD1,TRBV29-1,NA,TGCAGCGTTGAGAACACCGGACAGGGAAGGTACTATGAGCAGTTCTTC,CSVENTGQGRYYEQFF
TRBJ1-4,NA,TRBV28,NA,TGTGCCAGCAGACCTGACACTGCAACTAATGAAAAACTGTTTTTT,CASRPDTATNEKLFF
TRBJ2-2,TRBD2,TRBV5-1,NA,TGCGCCAGCCAGGCTAGCGGGGGGGCCCTCACCGGGGAGCTGTTTTTT,CASQASGGALTGELFF
TRBJ2-3,TRBD1,TRBV19,NA,TGTGCCAGTAGCCGGGACAGGGGTCCCCCGGTTACGCAGTATTTT,CASSRDRGPPVTQYF
TRBJ2-1,NA,TRBV7-9,once,TGTGCCAGCAGCTCCGGAAGGACTAAGTCCTACAATGAGCAGTTCTTC,CASSSGRTKSYNEQFF
TRBJ1-2,NA,TRBV7-9,once,TGTGCCAGCAGCCTCGGACACGTAGGATTTAACTATGGCTACACCTTC,CASSLGHVGFNYGYTF
TRBJ2-1,NA,TRBV4-3,NA,TGCGCCAGCAGCCAAGATAGTCGAGCAGGGTGGACTGAGCAGTTCTTC,CASSQDSRAGWTEQFF